These 17 T cell receptor beta chains were all obtained from the same sample, sequenced in a study of blood T cell repertoires in COVID-19 (TCRdb year 2020). The method was the immunoSEQ multiplex PCR assay. In TCRdb, the immuneACCESS table is reduced to in-frame sequences with V and J assigned. These tables do not hold every clone; where another copy was compared, an unresolved V gene accounts for under half, and the others remain unexplained. The sample profile shows 270,000 or so clones; 90% of them were found once. The top ten hold 2.1% of the sample. The sequenced sample consisted of peripheral blood. Receptors originate from a woman aged 55-70 years with COVID-19, enrolled during active disease.

CDR3 DNA: TGTGCCTGGAGTGGGGGGCGGACTGAAGCTTTCTTT. It yields the protein CAWSGGRTEAFF. The J gene is TRBJ1-1, the V gene TRBV30; a weak D match, TRBD1 (6 bases). The CDR3 covers 12 residues. The germline gives CDR1 GTSNPN, CDR2 SVGIG (reference sequence). V lost 1 base and J lost 5, with 8 bases in between. The entire variable domain, with the rest obtained from reference TRBV30 and TRBJ1-1, is as follows: SQTIHQWPATLVQPVGSPLSLECTVEGTSNPNLYWYRQAAGRGLQLLFYSVGIGQISSEVPQNLSASRPQDRQFILSSKKLLLSDSGFYLCAWSGGRTEAFFGQGTRLTVV.

The CDR3 DNA sequence: TGTGCCAGCAGTGCCGACAGTACTGGAAACACCATATATTTT. Its translation: CASSADSTGNTIYF. The chain couples TRBV2 to TRBJ1-3; maybe TRBD1 (5 bases). CDR3 length: 14 residues. With 4 bases removed from V and 2 bases from J, the gap between germline ends came to 9 bases. Germline loops: CDR1 SNHLY, CDR2 FYNNEI.

The chain combines TRBV5-6 with TRBJ1-1; D perhaps matches TRBD1 (6 bases). The V gene's germline CDR1 is SGHDT and CDR2 YYEEEE. V was cut by 4 bases and J by 2 bases, with 12 bases left in between. CDR3 size: 14 residues. The CDR3 loop is CASSRRTANTEAFF. Written as DNA, the CDR3 is TGTGCCAGCAGCCGAAGGACAGCCAACACTGAAGCTTTCTTT. Based on the CDR3 plus reference TRBV5-6 and TRBJ1-1, the full variable domain is DAGVTQSPTHLIKTRGQQVTLRCSPKSGHDTVSWYQQALGQGPQFIFQYYEEEERQRGNFPDRFSGHQFPNYSSELNVNALLLGDSALYLCASSRRTANTEAFFGQGTRLTVV.

The chain has TRBV6-2 or TRBV6-3 and TRBJ2-1; the D is unclear. The V end was cut by 2 bases, the J end by 13 bases, with 12 bases between. The CDR3 is made up of 12 amino acids. Germline-derived CDR1 and CDR2 are MNHEY and SVGEGT. In nucleotides, the CDR3 is TGTGCCAGCAGTTACCCTCTGTCCCCCCAGTTCTTC. This gives the protein CASSYPLSPQFF.

The chain uses TRBV7-3 and TRBJ1-2, with 7 bases aligning to TRBD1. V was pared by 5 bases and J by 7 bases, with 7 bases of the junction left unmatched. There are 13 residues in the CDR3. CDR1 SGHTA and CDR2 FQGTGA come from the germline V gene. CDR3 loop: CASSLDRDTGYTF. CDR3 bases: TGTGCCAGCAGCCTAGACAGGGATACTGGCTACACCTTC. Drawing the rest from reference TRBV7-3 and TRBJ1-2, the complete variable domain is GAGVSQTPSNKVTEKGKYVELRCDPISGHTALYWYRQSLGQGPEFLIYFQGTGAADDSGLPNDRFFAVRPEGSVSTLKIQRTERGDSAVYLCASSLDRDTGYTFGSGTRLTVV.

CDR3: CASKTTNTGELFF. In nucleotides, the CDR3 is TGTGCCAGCAAGACAACGAACACCGGGGAGCTGTTTTTT. The chain combines TRBV7-2 with TRBJ2-2; no clear D gene. Germline V CDR1 and CDR2: SGHTA, FQGNSA. The V end was cut by 7 bases, the J end by 0 bases, with 6 bases between. This CDR3 has 13 amino acids. Filled out from reference TRBV7-2 and TRBJ2-2, the complete variable domain reads GAGVSQSPSNKVTEKGKDVELRCDPISGHTALYWYRQSLGQGLEFLIYFQGNSAPDKSGLPSDRFSAERTGGSVSTLTIQRTQQEDSAVYLCASKTTNTGELFFGEGSRLTVL.

This clone was seen just once. The chain links TRBV21-1 to TRBJ1-5. TRBV21-1 has pseudogene status. The CDR3 covers 18 residues. This CDR3 is CASSKPGSSRGGQEPQHF. CDR3 DNA: TGTGCCAGCAGCAAACCTGGATCCTCAAGGGGGGGGCAGGAGCCCCAGCATTTT.

This clone has just one count. V gene TRBV10-3 combines with J gene TRBJ1-3; unclear D gene. The V gene's germline CDR1 is ENHRY and CDR2 SYGVKD. This CDR3 contains 14 residues. Trimming took off 10 bases at V and 0 bases at J, with 13 bases between the two ends. CDR3 sequence: CATRLADSGNTIYF. The CDR3 DNA sequence: TGTGCCACCCGACTAGCCGACTCTGGAAACACCATATATTTT.

V is TRBV25-1 and J is TRBJ1-2; the D is unclear. Trimming removed 4 bases at V and 5 bases at J, with 5 bases between. Germline loops: CDR1 MGHDK, CDR2 SYGVNS. CDR3 length equals 11 residues. The CDR3, as DNA: TGTGCCAGCAGTGCGGTATATGGCTACACCTTC. It is translated as CASSAVYGYTF.

This chain links TRBV18 with TRBJ2-5, with 7 bases fitting TRBD1. V was clipped by 3 bases and J by 7 bases; unmatched bases: 8. This CDR3 is built from 14 residues. Germline lookup yields CDR1 KGHSH and CDR2 LQKENI. The CDR3 DNA is TGTGCCAGCTCACCCTCGACAGGGATCGGGACCCAGTACTTC. This gives the protein CASSPSTGIGTQYF.

V is TRBV4-1 and J is TRBJ1-2, with D uncertain. The CDR3 has 14 amino acids. Trimming stripped 4 bases from V and 8 bases from J, with 17 bases between. Germline CDR1 and CDR2: MGHRA and YSYEKL. The CDR3 reads CASSLLPQVRGYTF. The CDR3 DNA reads TGCGCCAGCAGCCTTCTACCCCAAGTACGGGGCTACACCTTC.

V is TRBV18 and J is TRBJ2-7, with D maybe TRBD2 (5 bases). Germline V gene sequence: CDR1 KGHSH, CDR2 LQKENI. The V end was cut by 0 bases, the J end by 5 bases, with 17 bases between. The CDR3 totals 16 residues. The CDR3 loop reads CASSPPQRQALDEQYF. In DNA, the CDR3 is TGTGCCAGCTCACCACCCCAACGGCAGGCACTAGACGAGCAGTACTTC.

This rearrangement joins TRBV7-3 to TRBJ1-1; no definite D call. V was cut by 2 bases and J by 3 bases, with 7 bases left in between. This CDR3 has 13 residues. CDR1 and CDR2 from the germline V gene are SGHTA and FQGTGA. The CDR3 nucleotides are TGTGCCAGCAGCTTAGATACATACACTGAAGCTTTCTTT. Its protein is CASSLDTYTEAFF.

The chain has TRBV6-5 and TRBJ1-1; D not resolved. Deletions cut 6 bases from V and 0 bases from J, with 11 bases between. Per the germline V gene, CDR1 is MNHEY and CDR2 is SVGAGI. The CDR3 covers 14 residues. The CDR3 DNA reads as TGTGCCAGCAGCCGGACGGACTTGAACACTGAAGCTTTCTTT. Translation gives CASSRTDLNTEAFF.

The gene calls are TRBV7-2 and TRBJ2-7, with 14 bases lining up with TRBD2. The CDR3 runs 18 residues. Germline V gives CDR1 SGHTA, CDR2 FQGNSA. The V gene end was trimmed by 0 bases and the J gene end by 2 bases; junction bases not matched to a gene: 6. The CDR3 loop is CASSLAAGLAGVAYEQYF. CDR3 nucleotides: TGTGCCAGCAGCTTAGCGGCGGGACTAGCGGGGGTAGCCTACGAGCAGTACTTC.

The V gene is TRBV27, the J gene TRBJ1-6, with 11 bases lining up with TRBD1. The CDR3 totals 17 residues. Germline CDR1 MNHEY, CDR2 SMNVEV (reference sequence). Trimming at V came to 6 bases and at J to 0 bases, leaving 4 bases not matched to a gene. The CDR3 bases are TGTGCCAGCAGCCGGGGGACAGGGGGCTCCTATAATTCACCCCTCCACTTT. Protein product: CASSRGTGGSYNSPLHF.

This clone was seen more than once but under ten times. The chain uses TRBV10-3 and TRBJ2-1; TRBD1 is a possible D gene (6 bases). CDR3 length: 17 residues. Germline CDR1 reads ENHRY; CDR2 reads SYGVKD. With 3 bases removed from V and 4 bases from J, the gap between germline ends came to 19 bases. In nucleotides, the CDR3 is TGTGCCATCAGTGACTATAAAAACCGGGACAAATACAATGAGCAGTTCTTC. Its translation: CAISDYKNRDKYNEQFF.